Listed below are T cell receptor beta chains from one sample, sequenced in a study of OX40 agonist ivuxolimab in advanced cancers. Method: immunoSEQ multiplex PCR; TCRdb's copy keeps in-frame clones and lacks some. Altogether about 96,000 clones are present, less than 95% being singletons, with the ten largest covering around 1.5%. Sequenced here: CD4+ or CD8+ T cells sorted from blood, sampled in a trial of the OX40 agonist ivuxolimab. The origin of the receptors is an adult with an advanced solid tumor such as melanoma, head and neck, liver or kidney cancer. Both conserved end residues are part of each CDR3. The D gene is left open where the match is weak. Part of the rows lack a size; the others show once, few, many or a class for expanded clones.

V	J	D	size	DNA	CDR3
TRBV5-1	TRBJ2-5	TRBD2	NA	TGCGCCAGCAGCTTTGATACTAGCGGGGGCGGGGAGACCCAGTACTTC	CASSFDTSGGGETQYF
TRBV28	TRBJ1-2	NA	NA	TGTGCCAGCAGTTTAAGGTTGAACTATGGCTACACCTTC	CASSLRLNYGYTF
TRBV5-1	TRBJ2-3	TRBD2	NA	TGCGCCAGCAGCTGGCGGACTAGCGGGGGTGTTCGTCAATCAGATACGCAGTATTTT	CASSWRTSGGVRQSDTQYF
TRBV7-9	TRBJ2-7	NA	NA	TGTGCCAGCAGCTACCCCACCTACGAGCAGTACTTC	CASSYPTYEQYF
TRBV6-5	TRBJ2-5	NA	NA	TGTGCCAGCAGTTACTCGTTAGCCGGGGGCGAGACCCAGTACTTC	CASSYSLAGGETQYF
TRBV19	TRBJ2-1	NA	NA	TGTGCCAGTAGTAGCAGCGGTTGGACTGAGCAGTTCTTC	CASSSSGWTEQFF
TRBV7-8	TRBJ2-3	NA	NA	TGTGCCAGCAGCTTAGATCGGGGCGCTAGCACAGATACGCAGTATTTT	CASSLDRGASTDTQYF
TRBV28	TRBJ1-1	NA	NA	TGTGCCAGCAGTTATCTACAGGGTGTGAACACTGAAGCTTTCTTT	CASSYLQGVNTEAFF
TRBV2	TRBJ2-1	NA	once	TGTGCCAGCCCGTATCAGGAGGAGCAGTTCTTC	CASPYQEEQFF
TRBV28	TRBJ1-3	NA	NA	TGTGCCAGCACTAGGGCTGGAAACACCATATATTTT	CASTRAGNTIYF
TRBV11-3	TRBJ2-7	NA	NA	TGTGCCAGCAGCTTTGGGGGGACAGCCTACGAGCAGTACTTC	CASSFGGTAYEQYF
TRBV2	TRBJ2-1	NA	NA	TGTGCCAGCAGTATGGGACTGAACAATGAGCAGTTCTTC	CASSMGLNNEQFF
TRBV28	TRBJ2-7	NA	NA	TGTGCCACCTCGAGGTGGTACGAGCAGTACTTC	CATSRWYEQYF
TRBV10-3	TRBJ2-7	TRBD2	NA	TGTGCCATCAGTGGTCCTCGGGGGAGGGCCCTCGGGAACGAGCAGTACTTC	CAISGPRGRALGNEQYF
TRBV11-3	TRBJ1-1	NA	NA	TGTGCCAGCAGCTTAGAGGCAGGGATAAACACTGAAGCTTTCTTT	CASSLEAGINTEAFF
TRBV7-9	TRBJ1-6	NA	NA	TGTGCCAGCAGCCCAGACCAGGGTCCACCCCTCCACTTT	CASSPDQGPPLHF
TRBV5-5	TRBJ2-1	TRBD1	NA	TGTGCCAGCAGCTTGGATGTGACAGGGACGTTCTACAATGAGCAGTTCTTC	CASSLDVTGTFYNEQFF
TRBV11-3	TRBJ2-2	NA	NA	TGTGCCAGCAGACCCAGCACCGGGTCCCCTGGGACCGGGGAGCTGTTTTTT	CASRPSTGSPGTGELFF
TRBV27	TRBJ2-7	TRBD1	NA	TGTGCCAGCAGTTTGGGGTTCCCGGGACAGGGGTACGAGCAGTACTTC	CASSLGFPGQGYEQYF
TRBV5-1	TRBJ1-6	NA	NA	TGCGCCAGCAGCTTGGTAGGTTCACCCCTCCACTTT	CASSLVGSPLHF
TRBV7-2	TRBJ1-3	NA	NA	TGTGCCAGCAGCTTAGCCGGAGCCCCCGGAAACACCATATATTTT	CASSLAGAPGNTIYF
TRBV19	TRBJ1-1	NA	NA	TGTGCCAGTAGTATACGGGTTCAGAACACTGAAGCTTTCTTT	CASSIRVQNTEAFF
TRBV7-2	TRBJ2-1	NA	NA	TGTGCCAGCAGCTTAGGAGGGGGGGGTTTAGAGCAGTTCTTC	CASSLGGGGLEQFF
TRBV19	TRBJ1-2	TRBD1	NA	TGTGCCAGTAGTTTCGGGACAGCGAGTAACTATGGCTACACCTTC	CASSFGTASNYGYTF
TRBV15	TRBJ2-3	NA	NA	TGTGCCACCAGCAGAGGAAACTTATATACGCAGTATTTT	CATSRGNLYTQYF
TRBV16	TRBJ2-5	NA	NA	TGTGCCAGCAGCCAAGGTTACAGACAAGAGACCCAGTACTTC	CASSQGYRQETQYF
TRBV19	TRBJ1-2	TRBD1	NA	TGTGCCAGTACCCCTTGGGCAGGGGGCTATGGCTACACCTTC	CASTPWAGGYGYTF